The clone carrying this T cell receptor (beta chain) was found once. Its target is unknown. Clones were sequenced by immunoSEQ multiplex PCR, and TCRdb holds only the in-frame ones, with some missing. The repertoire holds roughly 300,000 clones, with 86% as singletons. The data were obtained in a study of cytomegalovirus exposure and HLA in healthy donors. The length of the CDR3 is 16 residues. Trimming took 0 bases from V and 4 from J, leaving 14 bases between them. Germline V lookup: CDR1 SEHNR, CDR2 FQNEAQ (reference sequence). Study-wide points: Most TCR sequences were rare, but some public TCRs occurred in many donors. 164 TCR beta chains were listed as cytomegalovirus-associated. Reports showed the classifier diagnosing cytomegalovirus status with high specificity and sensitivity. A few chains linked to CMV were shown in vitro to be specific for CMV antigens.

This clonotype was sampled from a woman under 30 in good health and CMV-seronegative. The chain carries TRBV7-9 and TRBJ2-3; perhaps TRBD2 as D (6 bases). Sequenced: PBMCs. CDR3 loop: CASSLAVGGNADTQYF. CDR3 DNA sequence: TGTGCCAGCAGCTTAGCGGTAGGCGGGAACGCAGATACGCAGTATTTT.